The entry that follows covers one T cell receptor beta chain sequence. What this receptor recognizes is not known. Base qualities were left out, and no much larger clone turns up one base away. This record belongs to a study of graft-versus-host responses after intestinal transplantation (dated by TCRdb to the early 2020s). For the study in its entirety: Recipients received multivisceral, liver-intestinal, or isolated intestinal transplants. All recipients received anti-thymocyte globulin induction followed by maintenance tacrolimus and steroids for roughly 3 years. Bulk TCR-beta CDR3 sequencing was used to track graft-versus-host and host-versus-graft alloreactive T cell clones in the graft, circulation and bone marrow after intestinal transplantation. Alloreactive clones were identified by sequencing pre-transplant mixed lymphocyte reaction products and comparing these products with unstimulated pre-transplant donor and recipient T cells. The cohort enrolled under 25 intestinal transplant recipients including one retransplant, and a few patients lacking pretransplant specimens were excluded. Donor T cell macrochimerism was defined as a peak of at least 4% donor T cells among recipient peripheral blood mononuclear cells. Instead of going to the commercial service, samples from a few later patients were sequenced in-house on an Illumina MiSeq and processed with MiXCR.

What the work shows at the level of the full study, not this receptor alone: GvH clones turned up in recipient bone marrow, with some appearing earlier in ileal mucosa or blood, a pattern consistent with an intestinal mucosal origin. Early after transplant, declines in HvG clones were associated with peak levels of circulating GvH clones. In the allografts of patients with donor T cell macrochimerism, GvH to HvG T cell clonal ratios were high. The relatively low number and heterogeneity of intestinal transplant patients limited the conclusions.

V and J are truncated by 2 bases and 4 bases respectively, leaving an intervening sequence of 13 bases. The CDR3 measures 15 amino acids from cysteine to phenylalanine. Only the CDR3 DNA stays, 45 bases, in frame from base 1. As encoded in the germline V gene (reference sequence), CDR1 is LNHDA while CDR2 is SQIVND. Blood samples were collected up to 4 times in the first month after transplant and then at least monthly when available. Receptor libraries were prepared by the immunoSEQ multiplex PCR assay. For most patients, high-throughput TCR-beta CDR3 sequencing of genomic DNA was performed by Adaptive Biotechnologies. In the authors' own workflow: Adaptive's ImmunoSEQ software was the source of the TCR sequencing data for about 17 patients, while a few other patients were processed with MiXCR and VDJtools. Because the origin of CDR3 nucleotide sequences shared between donor and recipient could not be assigned, those sequences were removed. To count as alloreactive, a clone needed at least 2-fold expansion over unstimulated cells and a minimum CFSE-low frequency of 0.002% (template counts) or 0.001% (read counts). Mappable clones were those detected in sequenced pre-transplant spleen, lymph node, or MLR CFSE-low populations of the donor or recipient. The cumulative frequency of alloreactive clones was calculated as a percentage of all sequences, weighted by copy number. TCRdb holds this immuneACCESS table with in-frame rearrangements only. Some clones are missing; in checked studies, unresolved V genes explain under half, and the rest has no known cause. D and trimming were read from the DNA, whereas the V and J calls and clone size are those reported in that table. Within this sample are 29,000 or so clones, with 85% to 95% of them counted one time only. The top ten constitute 0.72% of the sample.

The sequence came from a human patient who received an intestinal transplant, so some T cells may come from the graft donor. The rearrangement combines TRBV19 with TRBJ2-3; a tentative D match to TRBD1 spans 5 bases. Sample: PBMCs, taken approximately 69 days after intestinal transplant. The CDR3 corresponds to CASSINRPGADTQYF. At the DNA level, the sequence is TGTGCCAGTAGTATAAACAGGCCGGGCGCAGATACGCAGTATTTT.